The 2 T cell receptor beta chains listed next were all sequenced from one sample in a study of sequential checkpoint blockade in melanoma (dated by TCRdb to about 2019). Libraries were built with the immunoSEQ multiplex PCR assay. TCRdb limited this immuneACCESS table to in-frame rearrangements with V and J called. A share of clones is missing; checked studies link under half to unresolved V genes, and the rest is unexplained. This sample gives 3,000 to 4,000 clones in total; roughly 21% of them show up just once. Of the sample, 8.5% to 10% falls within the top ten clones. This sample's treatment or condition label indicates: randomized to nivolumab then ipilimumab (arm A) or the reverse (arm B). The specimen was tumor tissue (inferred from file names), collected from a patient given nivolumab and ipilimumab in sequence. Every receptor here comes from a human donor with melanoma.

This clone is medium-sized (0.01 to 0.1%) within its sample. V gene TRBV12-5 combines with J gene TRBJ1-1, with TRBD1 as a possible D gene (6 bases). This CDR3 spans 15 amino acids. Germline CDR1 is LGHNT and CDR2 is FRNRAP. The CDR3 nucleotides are TGTGCCAGCTTAATCAAAGGCAAGGGGGGCACTGAAGCTTTCTTT. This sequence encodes CASLIKGKGGTEAFF.

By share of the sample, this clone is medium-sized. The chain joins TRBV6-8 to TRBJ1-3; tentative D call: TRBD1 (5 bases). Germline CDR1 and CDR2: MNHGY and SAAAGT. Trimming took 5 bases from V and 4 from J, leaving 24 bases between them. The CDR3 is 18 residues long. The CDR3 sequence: CASSDGTVGNQPGNTIYF. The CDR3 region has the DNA TGTGCCAGCAGTGACGGGACTGTGGGGAATCAGCCGGGAAACACCATATATTTT.